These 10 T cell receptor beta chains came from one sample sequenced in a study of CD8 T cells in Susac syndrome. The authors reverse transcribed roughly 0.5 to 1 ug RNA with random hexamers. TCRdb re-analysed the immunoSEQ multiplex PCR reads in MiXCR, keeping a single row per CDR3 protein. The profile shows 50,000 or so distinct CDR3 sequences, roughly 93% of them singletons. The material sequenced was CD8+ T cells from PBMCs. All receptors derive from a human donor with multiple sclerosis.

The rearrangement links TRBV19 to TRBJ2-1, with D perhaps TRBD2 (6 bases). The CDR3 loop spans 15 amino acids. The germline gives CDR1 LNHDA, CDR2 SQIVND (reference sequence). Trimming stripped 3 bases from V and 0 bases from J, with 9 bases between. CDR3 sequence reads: CASSITSFSYNEQFF. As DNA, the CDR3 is TGTGCCAGTAGTATTACTAGCTTCTCCTACAATGAGCAGTTCTTC.

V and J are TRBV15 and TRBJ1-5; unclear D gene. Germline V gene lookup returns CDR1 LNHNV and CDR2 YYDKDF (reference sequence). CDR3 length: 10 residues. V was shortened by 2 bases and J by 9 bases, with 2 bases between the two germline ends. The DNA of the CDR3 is TGTGCCACCAGCAGACCGCCCCAGCATTTT. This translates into CATSRPPQHF. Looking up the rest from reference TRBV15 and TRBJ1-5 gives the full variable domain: DAMVIQNPRYQVTQFGKPVTLSCSQTLNHNVMYWYQQKSSQAPKLLFHYYDKDFNNEADTPDNFQSRRPNTSFCFLDIRSPGLGDTAMYLCATSRPPQHFGDGTRLSIL.

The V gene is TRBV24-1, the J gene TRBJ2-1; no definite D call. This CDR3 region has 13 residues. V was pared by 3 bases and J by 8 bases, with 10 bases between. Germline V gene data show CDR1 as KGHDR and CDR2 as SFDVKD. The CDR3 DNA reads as TGTGCCACCAGTGATCCCGACACGGATGAGCAGTTCTTC. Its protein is CATSDPDTDEQFF.

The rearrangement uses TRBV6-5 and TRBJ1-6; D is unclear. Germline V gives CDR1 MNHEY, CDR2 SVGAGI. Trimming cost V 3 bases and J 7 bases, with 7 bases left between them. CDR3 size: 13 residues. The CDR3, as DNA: TGTGCCAGCAGTTATATGGCCAATTCACCCCTCCACTTT. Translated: CASSYMANSPLHF.

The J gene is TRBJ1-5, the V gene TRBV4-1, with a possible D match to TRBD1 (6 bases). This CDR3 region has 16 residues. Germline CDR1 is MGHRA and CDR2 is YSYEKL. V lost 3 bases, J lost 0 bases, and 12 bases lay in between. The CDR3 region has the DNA TGCGCCAGCAGCCATAGTTCAGGGGTTAGCAATCAGCCCCAGCATTTT. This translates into CASSHSSGVSNQPQHF.

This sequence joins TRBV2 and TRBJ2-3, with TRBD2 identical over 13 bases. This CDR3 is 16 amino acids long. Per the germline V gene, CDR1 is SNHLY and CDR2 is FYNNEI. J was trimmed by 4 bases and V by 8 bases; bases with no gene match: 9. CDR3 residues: CASFGLAGVYPDTQYF. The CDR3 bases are TGTGCCAGCTTTGGACTAGCGGGGGTCTACCCAGATACGCAGTATTTT.

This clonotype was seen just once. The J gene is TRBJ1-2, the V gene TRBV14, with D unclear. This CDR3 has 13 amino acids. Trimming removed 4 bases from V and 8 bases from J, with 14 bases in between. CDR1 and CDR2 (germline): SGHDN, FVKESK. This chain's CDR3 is CASSRSEGWGYTF. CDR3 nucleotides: TGTGCCAGCAGCCGGTCCGAGGGATGGGGCTACACCTTC.

The CDR3 DNA reads TGTGCCAGCAGTCGGAGCGGGGCCTCCTACGAGCAGTACTTC. Its protein is CASSRSGASYEQYF. The chain employs TRBV27 and TRBJ2-7; 7 bases line up with TRBD2. The V gene end was trimmed by 5 bases and the J gene end by 0 bases; junction bases not matched to a gene: 4. The CDR3 length is 14 residues. The germline V gene encodes CDR1 MNHEY and CDR2 SMNVEV (reference sequence).

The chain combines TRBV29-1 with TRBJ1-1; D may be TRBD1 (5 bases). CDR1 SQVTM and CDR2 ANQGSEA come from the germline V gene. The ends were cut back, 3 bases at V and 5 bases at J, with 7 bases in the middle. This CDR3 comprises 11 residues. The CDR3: CSVEGETEAFF. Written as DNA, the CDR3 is TGCAGCGTTGAGGGGGAAACTGAAGCTTTCTTT.

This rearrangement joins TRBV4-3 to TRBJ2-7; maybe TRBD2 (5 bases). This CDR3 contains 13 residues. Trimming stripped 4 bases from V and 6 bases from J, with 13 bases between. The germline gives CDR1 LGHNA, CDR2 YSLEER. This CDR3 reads CASSLYRGGEQYF. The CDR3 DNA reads TGCGCCAGCAGCCTCTATCGGGGTGGCGAGCAGTACTTC.